These 6 T cell receptor beta chains were all obtained from the same sample, sequenced in a study of CXCR3-negative and CXCR3-positive naive CD8 T cells. Findings and limits, study-wide: The TRB CDR3s that CXCR3-positive naive cells carried were more hydrophobic than those of CXCR3-negative naive cells.

Their antigens are not known. The authors made the TRB cDNA libraries by 5' RACE using UMI labels. Reanalyzing the 5' RACE reads, TCRdb keeps one entry per CDR3 protein, without DNA. The specimen's table records about 98,000 distinct CDR3 sequences. The specimen was naive CXCR3+ CD8+ T cells from blood. Subset of the sample: CD45RO-CCR7+CD27+CD95- naive CD8+ T cells expressing CXCR3 (TNR3+). The source of these receptors is a human donor in good health. Some clones in this sample may be carry-over from other donors' samples.

This chain joins TRBV7-9 and TRBJ2-1; absent DNA, TCRdb's TRBD1 call cannot be checked. The CDR3 runs 16 residues. Per germline, CDR1 SEHNR and CDR2 FQNEAQ (reference sequence). The CDR3 is CASSLDFGAIGGEQFF.

V is TRBV10-3 and J is TRBJ1-1. CDR1 is ENHRY, CDR2 SYGVKD, per germline. The CDR3 consists of 15 residues. The CDR3 is CAISEGTDGNTEAFF.

V gene TRBV27 combines with J gene TRBJ2-5; TCRdb's assignment of TRBD2 cannot be checked, as there is no DNA. The CDR3 runs to 20 residues. Germline V gene data show CDR1 as MNHEY and CDR2 as SMNVEV (reference sequence). CDR3 region: CASSLTPGLAGGPPQETQYF.

This chain joins TRBV12-3 or TRBV12-4 and TRBJ2-3. This CDR3 comprises 13 residues. The CDR3 reads CASRLQIGDTQYF.

The chain employs TRBV29-1 and TRBJ1-1. Germline V gene sequence: CDR1 SQVTM, CDR2 ANQGSEA. The CDR3 loop spans 11 amino acids. CDR3 protein: CSVEVNTEAFF.

This chain joins TRBV9 and TRBJ2-5; TCRdb reports TRBD2, a call that lacks DNA to check it against. The CDR3 is 16 residues long. CDR1 and CDR2 from the germline V gene are SGDLS and YYNGEE. The CDR3 is CAGQGLAGGSQETQYF.